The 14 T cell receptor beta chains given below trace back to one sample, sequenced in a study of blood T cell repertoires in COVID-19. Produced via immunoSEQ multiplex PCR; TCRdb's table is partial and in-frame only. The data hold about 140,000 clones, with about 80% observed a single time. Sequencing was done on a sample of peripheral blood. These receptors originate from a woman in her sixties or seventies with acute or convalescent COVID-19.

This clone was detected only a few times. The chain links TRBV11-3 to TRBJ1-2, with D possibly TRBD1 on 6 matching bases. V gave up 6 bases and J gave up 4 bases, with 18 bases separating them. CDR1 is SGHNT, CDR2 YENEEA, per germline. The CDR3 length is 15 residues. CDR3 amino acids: CASRPERGSVYGYTF. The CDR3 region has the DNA TGTGCCAGCAGGCCAGAGAGGGGGAGCGTCTATGGCTACACCTTC. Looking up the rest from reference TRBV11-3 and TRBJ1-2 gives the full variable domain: EAGVVQSPRYKIIEKKQPVAFWCNPISGHNTLYWYLQNLGQGPELLIRYENEEAVDDSQLPKDRFSAERLKGVDSTLKIQPAELGDSAVYLCASRPERGSVYGYTFGSGTRLTVV.

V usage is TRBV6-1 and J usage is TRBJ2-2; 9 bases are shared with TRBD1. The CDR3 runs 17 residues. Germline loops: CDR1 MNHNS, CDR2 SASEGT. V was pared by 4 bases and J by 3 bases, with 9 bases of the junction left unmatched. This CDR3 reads CASSGISGQGHTGELFF. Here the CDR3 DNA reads TGTGCCAGCAGTGGCATCTCGGGACAGGGACACACCGGGGAGCTGTTTTTT.

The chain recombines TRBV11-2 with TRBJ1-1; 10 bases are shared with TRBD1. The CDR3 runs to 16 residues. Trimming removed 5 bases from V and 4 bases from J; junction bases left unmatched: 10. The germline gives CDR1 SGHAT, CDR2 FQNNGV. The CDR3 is CASSKTRDRGPTEAFF. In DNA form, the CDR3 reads TGTGCCAGCAGCAAAACCCGGGACAGGGGCCCCACTGAAGCTTTCTTT. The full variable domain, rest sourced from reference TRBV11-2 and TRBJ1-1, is EAGVAQSPRYKIIEKRQSVAFWCNPISGHATLYWYQQILGQGPKLLIQFQNNGVVDDSQLPKDRFSAERLKGVDSTLKIQPAKLEDSAVYLCASSKTRDRGPTEAFFGQGTRLTVV.

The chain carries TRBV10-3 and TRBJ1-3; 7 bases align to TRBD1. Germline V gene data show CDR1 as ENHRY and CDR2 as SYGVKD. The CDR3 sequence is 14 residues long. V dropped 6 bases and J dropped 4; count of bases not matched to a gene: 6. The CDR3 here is CAISATGPGNTIYF. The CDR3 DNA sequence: TGTGCCATCAGCGCGACAGGGCCAGGAAACACCATATATTTT.

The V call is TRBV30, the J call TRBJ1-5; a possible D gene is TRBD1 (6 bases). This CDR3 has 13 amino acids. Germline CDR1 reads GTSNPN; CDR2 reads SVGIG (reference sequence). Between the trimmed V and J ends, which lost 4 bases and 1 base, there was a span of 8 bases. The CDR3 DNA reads TGTGCCTGGACGGGACAAAGCAATCAGCCCCAGCATTTT. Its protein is CAWTGQSNQPQHF.

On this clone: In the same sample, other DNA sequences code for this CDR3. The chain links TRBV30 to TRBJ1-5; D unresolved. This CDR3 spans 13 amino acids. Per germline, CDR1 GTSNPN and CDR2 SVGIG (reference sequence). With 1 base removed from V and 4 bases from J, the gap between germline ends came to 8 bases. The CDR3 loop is CAWSAGDNQPQHF. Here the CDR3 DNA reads TGTGCCTGGAGTGCAGGCGATAATCAGCCCCAGCATTTT.

The CDR3 is CATRQGNSPLHF. DNA of the CDR3: TGTGCCACCCGACAGGGAAATTCACCCCTCCACTTT. The V call is TRBV24-1, the J call TRBJ1-6; 7 bases agree with TRBD1. The CDR3 covers 12 residues. J was trimmed by 7 bases and V by 9 bases; bases with no gene match: 2. Germline V gene data show CDR1 as KGHDR and CDR2 as SFDVKD.

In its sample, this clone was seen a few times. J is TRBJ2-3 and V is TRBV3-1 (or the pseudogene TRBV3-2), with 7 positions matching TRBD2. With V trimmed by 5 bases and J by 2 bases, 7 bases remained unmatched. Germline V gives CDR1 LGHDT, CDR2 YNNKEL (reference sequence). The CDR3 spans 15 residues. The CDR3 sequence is CASSSSGDLTDTQYF. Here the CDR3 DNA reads TGTGCCAGCAGCTCCAGCGGGGACCTCACAGATACGCAGTATTTT.

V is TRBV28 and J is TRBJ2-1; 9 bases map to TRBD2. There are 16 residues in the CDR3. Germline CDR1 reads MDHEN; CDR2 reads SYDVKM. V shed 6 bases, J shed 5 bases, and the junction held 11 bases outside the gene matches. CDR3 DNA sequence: TGTGCCAGCAGATCCGGGACTAGCCTTCCTGACAATGAGCAGTTCTTC. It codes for CASRSGTSLPDNEQFF.

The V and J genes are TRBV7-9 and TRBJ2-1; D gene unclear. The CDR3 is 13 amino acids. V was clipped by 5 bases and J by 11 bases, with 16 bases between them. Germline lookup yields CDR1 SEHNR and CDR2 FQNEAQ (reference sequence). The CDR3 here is CASSPSSHEKQFF. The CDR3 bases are TGTGCCAGCAGCCCATCGTCCCATGAGAAGCAGTTCTTC.

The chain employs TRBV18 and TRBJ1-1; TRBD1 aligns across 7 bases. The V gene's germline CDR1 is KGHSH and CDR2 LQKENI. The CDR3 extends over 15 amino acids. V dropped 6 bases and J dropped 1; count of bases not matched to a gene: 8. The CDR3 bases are TGTGCCAGCTCGTTCAGACAGGGCGAGAACACTGAAGCTTTCTTT. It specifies CASSFRQGENTEAFF.

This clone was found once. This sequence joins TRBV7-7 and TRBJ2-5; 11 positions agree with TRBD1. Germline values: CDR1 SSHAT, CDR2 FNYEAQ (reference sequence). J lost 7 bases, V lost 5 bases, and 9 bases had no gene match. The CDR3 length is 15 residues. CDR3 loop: CASSLTDRGLVTQYF. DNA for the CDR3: TGTGCCAGCAGCCTGACGGACAGGGGGCTTGTGACCCAGTACTTC.

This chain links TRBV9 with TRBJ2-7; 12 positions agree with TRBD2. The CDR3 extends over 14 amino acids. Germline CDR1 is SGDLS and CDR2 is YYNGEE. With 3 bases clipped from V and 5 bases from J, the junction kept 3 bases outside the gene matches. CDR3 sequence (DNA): TGTGCCAGCAGCGCTAGCGGGAGGGGCGACGAGCAGTACTTC. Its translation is CASSASGRGDEQYF.

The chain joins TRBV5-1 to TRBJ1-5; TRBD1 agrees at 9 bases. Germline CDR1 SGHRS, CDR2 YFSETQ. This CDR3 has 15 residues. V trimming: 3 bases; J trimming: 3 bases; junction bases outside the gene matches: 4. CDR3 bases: TGCGCCAGCAGCTCGGGACAGGGCCCCAATCAGCCCCAGCATTTT. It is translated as CASSSGQGPNQPQHF.